This T cell receptor (beta chain) derives from a study of regulatory T cells in long-lasting Graves disease. This clonotype has only one observation. Its antigen is as yet unknown. A read error is likely here: a far larger clone is one base away. The CDR3 is 14 residues long. The germline V gene encodes CDR1 SGHAT and CDR2 FQDESV (reference sequence). Time point here: newly diagnosed GD, antithyroid drugs for less than 3 months. Making the TCR library involved RNA that had been extracted from PBMCs. EDTA tubes held about 9.7 milliliters of peripheral blood from each patient. Arm-PCR of CDR3 regions and iRepertoire HTBI primers were the basis on which TCR beta libraries were built. TCRdb re-called the multiplex PCR reads with MiXCR, one entry per CDR3 protein. Of 350,000 to 450,000 distinct CDR3 sequences listed, approximately 15% are singletons. Study-level points and caveats: Among the persistent patients, fewer than 3,500 public clonotypes were shared, more than the 850 to 1,000 shared among new patients.

The same data also went into a second study, on T cells in Graves' hyperthyroidism and ophthalmopathy.

Material: peripheral blood mononuclear cells (PBMCs), obtained at new diagnosis, from a patient treated with antithyroid drugs. This chain links TRBV11-1 with TRBJ2-7; no definite D call. The sequence came from a woman aged 40 to 49 with Graves disease. The CDR3 here is CASSLGLGVYDQYF. Written as DNA, the CDR3 is TGTGCCAGCAGTTTGGGTCTCGGAGTCTACGATCAGTACTTC.